The 26 T cell receptor beta chains in this list originate from one sample, sequenced in a study of CD8+ T cells in alopecia areata. Treatment meaning: oral pan-JAK inhibitor, 5-10 mg twice daily. Extracted RNA was reverse transcribed, and the resulting cDNA served as sequencing template. The table came from immunoSEQ multiplex PCR; TCRdb's copy has only in-frame clones and leaves some out. The table includes 150,000 to 250,000 clones, roughly three fifths detected once. The source material was CD4+ T cells sorted from blood, sampled at week 4, from a patient treated with tofacitinib. These receptors were taken from a human donor with alopecia areata.

The V and J genes are TRBV7-2 and TRBJ1-1, with a possible D match to TRBD1 (6 bases). Germline values: CDR1 SGHTA, CDR2 FQGNSA. Trimming pared 2 bases from V and 0 bases from J, leaving 10 bases between. The CDR3 spans 15 residues. The CDR3 sequence: CASSLQGNMNTEAFF. The CDR3 bases are TGTGCCAGCAGCTTACAGGGGAACATGAACACTGAAGCTTTCTTT.

This chain links TRBV7-8 with TRBJ1-6, with D maybe TRBD1 (5 bases). V was shortened by 2 bases and J by 6 bases, with 14 bases between the two germline ends. There are 16 residues in the CDR3. From germline, CDR1 is SGHVS and CDR2 FQNEAQ. The CDR3 reads CASSLRRGWTNSPLHF. DNA of the CDR3: TGTGCCAGCAGCTTAAGGCGGGGGTGGACTAATTCACCCCTCCACTTT. The variable domain in full, completed from reference TRBV7-8 and TRBJ1-6, reads GAGVSQSPRYKVAKRGQDVALRCDPISGHVSLFWYQQALGQGPEFLTYFQNEAQLDKSGLPSDRFFAERPEGSVSTLKIQRTQQEDSAVYLCASSLRRGWTNSPLHFGNGTRLTVT.

This clone was picked up a small number of times. The chain joins TRBV29-1 to TRBJ1-1; D is ambiguous. The CDR3 spans 13 residues. The germline V gene encodes CDR1 SQVTM and CDR2 ANQGSEA. With 2 bases removed from V and 10 bases from J, the gap between germline ends came to 17 bases. CDR3 region: CSVEPTPGHGAFF. The CDR3 bases are TGCAGCGTTGAACCTACTCCCGGCCACGGAGCTTTCTTT. Drawing the rest from reference TRBV29-1 and TRBJ1-1, the complete variable domain is SAVISQKPSRDICQRGTSLTIQCQVDSQVTMMFWYRQQPGQSLTLIATANQGSEATYESGFVIDKFPISRPNLTFSTLTVSNMSPEDSSIYLCSVEPTPGHGAFFGQGTRLTVV.

The rearrangement joins TRBV6-5 to TRBJ2-3; the D gene could be TRBD1 or TRBD2 (6 bases each). CDR1 and CDR2 (germline): MNHEY, SVGAGI. V was pared by 8 bases and J by 6 bases, with 12 bases between. CDR3 length equals 12 residues. CDR3 residues: CASSRGRDTQYF. CDR3 sequence (DNA): TGTGCCAGCTCCCGGGGGCGGGATACGCAGTATTTT.

The table lists this clone with a few counts. The chain links TRBV10-3 to TRBJ2-2; D call uncertain. CDR1 ENHRY and CDR2 SYGVKD come from the germline V gene. The CDR3 is 11 residues long. Trimming pared 10 bases from V and 6 bases from J, leaving 9 bases between. CDR3: CATSVPGELFF. The CDR3 region has the DNA TGTGCCACTAGTGTCCCCGGGGAGCTGTTTTTT.

The V and J genes are TRBV20-1 and TRBJ2-7; D is unclear. This CDR3 has 11 residues. V was shortened by 4 bases and J by 2 bases, with 6 bases between the two germline ends. CDR1 and CDR2 from the germline V gene are DFQATT and SNEGSKA (reference sequence). The CDR3, as DNA: TGCAGTGCTATGACGGCCTACGAGCAGTACTTC. It encodes CSAMTAYEQYF.

The genes are TRBV29-1 and TRBJ2-2; tentative D call: TRBD2 (5 bases). Trimming took off 5 bases at V and 5 bases at J, with 15 bases between the two ends. The CDR3 loop spans 14 amino acids. Germline V CDR1 and CDR2: SQVTM, ANQGSEA. This CDR3 reads CSVYRGPGTGELFF. The CDR3 DNA follows: TGCAGCGTTTATCGAGGGCCGGGTACCGGGGAGCTGTTTTTT.

This clone came up a few times. The rearrangement uses TRBV29-1 and TRBJ2-3; unclear D gene. This CDR3 is built from 13 residues. Germline lookup yields CDR1 SQVTM and CDR2 ANQGSEA. V lost 3 bases, J lost 0 bases, and 7 bases lay in between. The CDR3 coding sequence is TGCAGCGTTGACAGTGGTAGCACAGATACGCAGTATTTT. Protein sequence: CSVDSGSTDTQYF.

V and J are TRBV28 and TRBJ2-5; D is possibly TRBD2 (5 bases). Looked up from germline, CDR1 is MDHEN and CDR2 is SYDVKM. V lost 3 bases to trimming and J lost 3 bases, with 17 bases between them. There are 16 residues in the CDR3. The CDR3 is CASSLVLGRGEETQYF. Written as DNA, the CDR3 is TGTGCCAGCAGTTTGGTGTTGGGGAGAGGAGAAGAGACCCAGTACTTC.

V is TRBV4-1 and J is TRBJ1-5; a weak D match, TRBD1 (5 bases). The germline V and J ends were trimmed by 2 bases and 6 bases, with 14 bases remaining between them. Germline lookup yields CDR1 MGHRA and CDR2 YSYEKL. CDR3 length: 15 amino acids. CDR3 in DNA: TGCGCCAGCAGCCAATCTCATGGTCAGGGTCAGCCCCAGCATTTT. The encoded protein is CASSQSHGQGQPQHF.

This clone was detected once. Sequence at one end of the junction differs from germline and may be a read error. V usage is TRBV6-6 and J usage is TRBJ2-7; a weak D match, TRBD1 (5 bases). The germline V gene has CDR1 MNHNY and CDR2 SVGAGI (reference sequence). This CDR3 has 15 residues. The CDR3 sequence is CTSSPPRDNSYEQYF. As DNA, the CDR3 is TGTACCAGCAGTCCTCCCAGGGATAACTCCTACGAGCAGTACTTC.

This rearrangement joins TRBV6-5 to TRBJ1-2; tentatively, D is TRBD1 (5 bases). From germline, CDR1 is MNHEY and CDR2 SVGAGI. The CDR3 is 14 amino acids. The V end lost 9 bases, the J end lost 0 bases, and 14 bases lay between the germline ends. The DNA for the CDR3 is TGTGCCAGTCGGAGGGGCTCCTCTAACTATGGCTACACCTTC. Translating gives CASRRGSSNYGYTF.

The chain joins TRBV15 to TRBJ2-6; D unresolved. The V end was cut by 0 bases, the J end by 0 bases, with 6 bases between. This CDR3 has 16 amino acids. Germline V gene lookup returns CDR1 LNHNV and CDR2 YYDKDF (reference sequence). DNA of the CDR3: TGTGCCACCAGCAGAGATACGGGCTCTGGGGCCAACGTCCTGACTTTC. Translating it yields CATSRDTGSGANVLTF.

The genes are TRBV30 and TRBJ1-1; possibly TRBD1 for D (5 bases). Trimming took 2 bases from V and 2 from J, leaving 9 bases between them. The germline V gene encodes CDR1 GTSNPN and CDR2 SVGIG (reference sequence). The CDR3 extends over 13 amino acids. The CDR3 loop is CAWSTGTNTEAFF. CDR3 coding DNA: TGTGCCTGGAGTACAGGTACTAACACTGAAGCTTTCTTT.

The gene calls are TRBV30 and TRBJ2-5; D gene ambiguous. Germline CDR1 is GTSNPN and CDR2 is SVGIG (reference sequence). V lost 1 base, J lost 2 bases, and 8 bases lay in between. This CDR3 is built from 13 residues. CDR3 residues: CAWSAQLQETQYF. CDR3 nucleotides: TGTGCCTGGAGTGCTCAGTTGCAAGAGACCCAGTACTTC.

This chain joins TRBV7-6 and TRBJ1-5; a weak D match, TRBD1 (5 bases). The germline CDR1 and CDR2 sequences are SGHVS and FNYEAQ. V dropped 0 bases and J dropped 9 bases, with 15 bases sitting between them. The CDR3 consists of 15 residues. In nucleotides, the CDR3 is TGTGCCAGCAGCTTAGCTAGCGGCGGGGGGGTGCCCCAGCATTTT. This translates into CASSLASGGGVPQHF. The full variable domain, completed using reference TRBV7-6 and TRBJ1-5, is GAGVSQSPRYKVTKRGQDVALRCDPISGHVSLYWYRQALGQGPEFLTYFNYEAQQDKSGLPNDRFSAERPEGSISTLTIQRTEQRDSAMYRCASSLASGGGVPQHFGDGTRLSIL.

This clone was seen only a few times. The rearrangement joins TRBV5-1 to TRBJ2-5; D might be TRBD2 (6 bases). CDR3 length: 14 amino acids. Trimming took off 4 bases at V and 4 bases at J, with 14 bases between the two ends. Germline CDR1 and CDR2: SGHRS and YFSETQ. In DNA form, the CDR3 reads TGCGCCAGCAGCCCCTCTCAGGGAGGAGAGACCCAGTACTTC. Translated, it gives CASSPSQGGETQYF.

This sequence joins TRBV7-9 and TRBJ2-3, with D possibly matching TRBD1 (6 bases). The V end was cut by 7 bases, the J end by 0 bases, with 14 bases between. The CDR3 extends over 15 amino acids. CDR1 and CDR2 (germline): SEHNR, FQNEAQ (reference sequence). Here the CDR3 reads CASNRLGASTDTQYF. CDR3 nucleotides: TGTGCCAGCAACCGATTGGGGGCTAGCACAGATACGCAGTATTTT.

The rearrangement joins TRBV5-1 to TRBJ2-5; 11 bases align to TRBD1. The germline CDR1 and CDR2 sequences are SGHRS and YFSETQ. V was pared by 4 bases and J by 5 bases, with 7 bases of the junction left unmatched. The CDR3 has 15 amino acids. The CDR3 reads CASSPRTGGRETQYF. CDR3 nucleotides: TGCGCCAGCAGCCCCCGGACAGGGGGCAGGGAGACCCAGTACTTC.

This sequence joins TRBV5-6 and TRBJ1-1, with 8 bases aligning to TRBD1. Germline V lookup: CDR1 SGHDT, CDR2 YYEEEE. Trimming at V came to 0 bases and at J to 5 bases, leaving 9 bases not matched to a gene. The CDR3 has 16 residues. The CDR3 reads CASSLEARGLGTEAFF. CDR3 DNA sequence: TGTGCCAGCAGCTTGGAGGCCAGGGGGCTGGGAACTGAAGCTTTCTTT.

In its sample, this clone was seen a few times. The J gene is TRBJ1-6, the V gene TRBV29-1; D not certain. In germline, CDR1 is SQVTM, CDR2 ANQGSEA. Deletions cut 5 bases from V and 0 bases from J, with 5 bases between. This CDR3 contains 13 residues. CDR3 sequence (DNA): TGCAGCGTTCAAGGCTCCTATAATTCACCCCTCCACTTT. This codes for CSVQGSYNSPLHF.

The table lists this clone with a few counts. The chain has TRBV5-4 and TRBJ2-5; the D gene could be TRBD1 or TRBD2 (5 bases each). This CDR3 is 14 amino acids long. Trimming pared 9 bases from V and 0 bases from J, leaving 15 bases between. Germline V CDR1 and CDR2: SGHNT, YYREEE (reference sequence). The CDR3 here is CATLADSYQETQYF. The CDR3 DNA reads TGTGCCACCCTAGCCGACAGCTACCAAGAGACCCAGTACTTC.

The CDR3 sequence: CATRDREGTEAFF. The CDR3 DNA follows: TGTGCCACCAGGGACAGGGAGGGCACTGAAGCTTTCTTT. The genes are TRBV15 and TRBJ1-1, with 8 nucleotides matching TRBD1. The V segment lost 6 bases and the J segment 4 bases; nucleotides outside the gene matches: 4. The CDR3 spans 13 residues. Germline assignment: CDR1 LNHNV and CDR2 YYDKDF (reference sequence).

V is TRBV6-5 and J is TRBJ1-2; 11 nucleotides align to TRBD1. In germline, CDR1 is MNHEY, CDR2 SVGAGI. The junction had 5 bases not matched to a gene; V was cut back by 5 bases and J by 3 bases. The CDR3 spans 15 residues. The CDR3 reads CASSPWTGGDYGYTF. DNA of the CDR3: TGTGCCAGCAGTCCCTGGACAGGGGGCGACTATGGCTACACCTTC.

This clone has just a few counts. The sample carries other DNA sequences with the same CDR3. The rearrangement links TRBV29-1 to TRBJ2-3, with 8 bases lining up with TRBD1. The CDR3 extends over 13 amino acids. V was pared by 7 bases and J by 3 bases, with 6 bases of the junction left unmatched. In germline, CDR1 is SQVTM, CDR2 ANQGSEA. The CDR3 sequence is CSGDRGGTDTQYF. The CDR3 nucleotides read TGCAGCGGCGACAGGGGCGGAACAGATACGCAGTATTTT.

CDR3 sequence (DNA): TGTGCCAGCAGCACCGTCACAGATACGCAGTATTTT. It encodes CASSTVTDTQYF. This chain connects TRBV7-2 to TRBJ2-3; D uncertain. Germline CDR1 reads SGHTA; CDR2 reads FQGNSA. CDR3 length: 12 residues. V was trimmed by 5 bases and J by 2 bases, leaving 5 bases between them.